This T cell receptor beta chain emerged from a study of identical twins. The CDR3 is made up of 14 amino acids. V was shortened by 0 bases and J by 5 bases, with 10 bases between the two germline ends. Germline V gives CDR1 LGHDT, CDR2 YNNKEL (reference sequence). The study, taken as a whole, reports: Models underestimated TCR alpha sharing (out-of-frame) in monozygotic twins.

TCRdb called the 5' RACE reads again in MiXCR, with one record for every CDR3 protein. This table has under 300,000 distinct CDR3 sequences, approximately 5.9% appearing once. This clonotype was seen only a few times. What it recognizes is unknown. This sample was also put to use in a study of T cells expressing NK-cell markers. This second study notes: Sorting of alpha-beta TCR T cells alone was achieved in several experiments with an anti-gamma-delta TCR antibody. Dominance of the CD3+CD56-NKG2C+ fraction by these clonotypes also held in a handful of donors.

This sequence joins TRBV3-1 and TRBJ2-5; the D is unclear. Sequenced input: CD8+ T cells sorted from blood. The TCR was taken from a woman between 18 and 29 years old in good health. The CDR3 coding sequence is TGTGCCAGCAGCCAAGATAGGTTTTCCGAGACCCAGTACTTC. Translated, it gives CASSQDRFSETQYF.